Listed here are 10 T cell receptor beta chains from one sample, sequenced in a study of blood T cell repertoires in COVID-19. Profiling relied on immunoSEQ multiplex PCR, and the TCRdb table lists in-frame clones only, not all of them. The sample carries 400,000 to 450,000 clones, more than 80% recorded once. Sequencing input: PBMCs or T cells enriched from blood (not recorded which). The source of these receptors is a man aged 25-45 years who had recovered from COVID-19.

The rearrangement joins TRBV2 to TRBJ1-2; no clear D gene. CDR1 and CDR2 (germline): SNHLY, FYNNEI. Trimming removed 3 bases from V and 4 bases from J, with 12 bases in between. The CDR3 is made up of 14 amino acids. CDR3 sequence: CASSDQAGSYGYTF. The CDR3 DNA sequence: TGTGCCAGCAGTGATCAAGCAGGTTCCTATGGCTACACCTTC. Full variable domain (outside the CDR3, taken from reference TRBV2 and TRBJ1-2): EPEVTQTPSHQVTQMGQEVILRCVPISNHLYFYWYRQILGQKVEFLVSFYNNEISEKSEIFDDQFSVERPDGSNFTLKIRSTKLEDSAMYFCASSDQAGSYGYTFGSGTRLTVV.

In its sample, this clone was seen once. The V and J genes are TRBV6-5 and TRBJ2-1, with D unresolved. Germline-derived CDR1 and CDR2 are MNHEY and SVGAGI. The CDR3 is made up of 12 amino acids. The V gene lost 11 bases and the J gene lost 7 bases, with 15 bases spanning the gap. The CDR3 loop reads CASLAPQNEQFF. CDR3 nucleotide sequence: TGTGCCTCTCTTGCCCCGCAGAATGAGCAGTTCTTC.

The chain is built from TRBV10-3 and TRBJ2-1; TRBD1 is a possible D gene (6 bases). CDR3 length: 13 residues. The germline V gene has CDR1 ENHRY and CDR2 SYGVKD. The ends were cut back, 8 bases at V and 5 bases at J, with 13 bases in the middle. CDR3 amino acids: CAISPGVDNEQFF. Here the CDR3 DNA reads TGTGCCATCTCCCCAGGGGTGGACAATGAGCAGTTCTTC.

The CDR3 nucleotides read TGTGCCAGCAGTCCGACGGGGGCACCCCTCCACTTT. Encoded protein: CASSPTGAPLHF. The chain joins TRBV12-3 or TRBV12-4 to TRBJ1-6; D possibly corresponds to TRBD1 (5 bases). The CDR3 length is 12 residues. V lost 5 bases and J 11 bases, leaving 10 bases between the germline ends.

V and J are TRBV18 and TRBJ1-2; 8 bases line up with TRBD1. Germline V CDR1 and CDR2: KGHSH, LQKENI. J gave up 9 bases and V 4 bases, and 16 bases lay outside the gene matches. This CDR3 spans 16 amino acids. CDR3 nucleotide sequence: TGTGCCAGCTCACAACTTCCTCCTGGACAGGGTCTTAGCTACACCTTC. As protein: CASSQLPPGQGLSYTF.

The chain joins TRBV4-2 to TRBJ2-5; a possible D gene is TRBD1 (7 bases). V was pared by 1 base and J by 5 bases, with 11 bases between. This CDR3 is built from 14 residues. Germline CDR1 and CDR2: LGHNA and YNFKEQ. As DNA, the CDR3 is TGTGCCAGCAGCCAAGGCTCAGGGGGGGAGACCCAGTACTTC. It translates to CASSQGSGGETQYF.

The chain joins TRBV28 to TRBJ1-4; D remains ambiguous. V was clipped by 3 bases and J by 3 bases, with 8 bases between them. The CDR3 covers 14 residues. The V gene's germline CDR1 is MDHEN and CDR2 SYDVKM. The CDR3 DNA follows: TGTGCCAGCAGTTTGGCGGGATCTAATGAAAAACTGTTTTTT. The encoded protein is CASSLAGSNEKLFF.

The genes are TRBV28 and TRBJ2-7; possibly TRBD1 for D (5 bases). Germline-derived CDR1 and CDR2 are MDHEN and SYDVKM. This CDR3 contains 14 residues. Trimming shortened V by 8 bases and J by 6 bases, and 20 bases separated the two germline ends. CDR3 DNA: TGTGCCAGCGGTAGATCGGACAAGACCCCCGAGCAGTACTTC. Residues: CASGRSDKTPEQYF.

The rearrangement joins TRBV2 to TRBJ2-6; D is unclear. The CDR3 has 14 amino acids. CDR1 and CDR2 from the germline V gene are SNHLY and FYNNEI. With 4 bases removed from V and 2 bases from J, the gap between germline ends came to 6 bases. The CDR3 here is CASSAETGANVLTF. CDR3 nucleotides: TGTGCCAGCAGTGCGGAGACTGGGGCCAACGTCCTGACTTTC.

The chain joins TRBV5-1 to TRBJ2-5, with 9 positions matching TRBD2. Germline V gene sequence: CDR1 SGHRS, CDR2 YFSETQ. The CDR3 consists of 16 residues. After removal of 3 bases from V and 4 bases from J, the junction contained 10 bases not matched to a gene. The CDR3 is CASSWGWLAGRETQYF. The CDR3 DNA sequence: TGCGCCAGCAGCTGGGGGTGGCTAGCGGGAAGAGAGACCCAGTACTTC. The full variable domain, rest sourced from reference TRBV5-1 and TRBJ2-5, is KAGVTQTPRYLIKTRGQQVTLSCSPISGHRSVSWYQQTPGQGLQFLFEYFSETQRNKGNFPGRFSGRQFSNSRSEMNVSTLELGDSALYLCASSWGWLAGRETQYFGPGTRLLVL.